This TCR beta chain appears in the sequencing data of a study of blood T cell repertoires in COVID-19. At the level of the study: Material from acute and convalescent COVID-19 was sourced from the United States, Italy and Spain. From T cells, B-cell-depleted T cells, or PBMCs came the material, which was cDNA or gDNA.

Authors' data handling: How many nucleated cells were present was estimated from reference gene primer amplification. Method: immunoSEQ multiplex PCR; TCRdb's copy keeps in-frame clones and lacks some. V, J and clone size derive from that table, while D and trimming were established from the DNA sequence. The sample includes approximately 94,000 clones, roughly 90% of them seen just once. The CDR3 extends over 14 amino acids. Trimming cost V 2 bases and J 4 bases, with 11 bases left between them. Germline V gives CDR1 MNHNY, CDR2 SVGAGI (reference sequence). The sequenced material came from peripheral blood. The chain joins TRBV6-6 to TRBJ2-5; D remains unclear. This clonotype originated in a man aged 50 to 60 with active COVID-19. The DNA for the CDR3 is TGTGCCAGCAGTTACATGGCCCGAGGAGAGACCCAGTACTTC. It codes for CASSYMARGETQYF.